A single sample is the source of the 10 T cell receptor beta chains below, sequenced in a study of glioma-infiltrating T cells after dendritic cell vaccination. Some clones are missing from TCRdb's copy, which holds only in-frame ones; the method was immunoSEQ multiplex PCR. The sample carries 75,000 to 100,000 clones, around 80% recorded once. The sample in question was blood, obtained before dendritic cell vaccination. The receptors shown here come from a human donor with glioblastoma.

V is TRBV7-8 and J is TRBJ2-7; D is possibly TRBD2 (5 bases). The V and J ends lost 1 base and 0 bases respectively, with 16 bases between them. The CDR3 has 17 residues. Germline CDR1 and CDR2: SGHVS and FQNEAQ. Here the CDR3 DNA reads TGTGCCAGCAGCTTAGTAACTTCGCGGGTGGTCTCCTACGAGCAGTACTTC. Translating gives CASSLVTSRVVSYEQYF.

V gene TRBV2 combines with J gene TRBJ1-6; 7 positions match TRBD1. Germline V gene lookup returns CDR1 SNHLY and CDR2 FYNNEI. The CDR3 runs to 15 residues. V gave up 4 bases and J gave up 3 bases; unmatched junction bases: 3. CDR3 sequence: CASSGQGVYNSPLHF. The DNA of the CDR3 is TGTGCCAGCAGTGGCCAGGGGGTCTATAATTCACCCCTCCACTTT.

V usage is TRBV5-8 and J usage is TRBJ2-3; 9 bases are shared with TRBD2. This CDR3 has 17 residues. Germline V CDR1 and CDR2: SGHTS, YDEGEE. J gave up 2 bases and V 0 bases, and 7 bases lay outside the gene matches. The chain's CDR3 is CASSLAGLAIPTDTQYF. The CDR3 DNA reads as TGTGCCAGCAGCTTGGCCGGACTAGCGATTCCCACAGATACGCAGTATTTT.

This clone was counted a single time. This chain uses TRBV7-8 with TRBJ2-7; maybe TRBD1 (5 bases). CDR3 length: 16 residues. V was shortened by 2 bases and J by 1 base, with 15 bases between the two germline ends. Germline V gives CDR1 SGHVS, CDR2 FQNEAQ. The CDR3 reads CASSLNSAGLSYEQYF. The CDR3, as DNA: TGTGCCAGCAGCTTAAATTCTGCAGGGCTATCCTACGAGCAGTACTTC.

This chain links TRBV19 with TRBJ2-1; the match to TRBD2 covers 10 bases. The V gene end was trimmed by 2 bases and the J gene end by 6 bases; junction bases not matched to a gene: 7. Germline CDR1 and CDR2: LNHDA and SQIVND (reference sequence). The CDR3 has 16 residues. DNA of the CDR3: TGTGCCAGTAGTATATCCAGCGGGGGGGGCCGCAATGAGCAGTTCTTC. It specifies CASSISSGGGRNEQFF. The full variable domain, with the rest looked up from reference TRBV19 and TRBJ2-1, is DGGITQSPKYLFRKEGQNVTLSCEQNLNHDAMYWYRQDPGQGLRLIYYSQIVNDFQKGDIAEGYSVSREKKESFPLTVTSAQKNPTAFYLCASSISSGGGRNEQFFGPGTRLTVL.

The V call is TRBV25-1, the J call TRBJ1-2, with D possibly being TRBD1 (6 bases). V lost 3 bases, J lost 4 bases, and 9 bases lay in between. In germline, CDR1 is MGHDK, CDR2 SYGVNS. CDR3 length equals 13 residues. The CDR3 here is CASSEGGGYGYTF. As DNA, the CDR3 is TGTGCCAGCAGTGAGGGAGGGGGCTATGGCTACACCTTC.

This chain joins TRBV10-1 and TRBJ2-1, with D possibly matching TRBD2 (5 bases). This CDR3 is built from 13 residues. V was pared by 2 bases and J by 9 bases, with 11 bases between. Germline V lookup: CDR1 WNHNN, CDR2 SYGVQD (reference sequence). In nucleotides, the CDR3 is TGCGCCAGCAGTGAGGAGGGCCTAGGTGAGCAGTTCTTC. Amino acid sequence: CASSEEGLGEQFF.

This chain links TRBV19 with TRBJ2-5, with D maybe TRBD1 (6 bases). The CDR3 runs to 12 residues. The germline gives CDR1 LNHDA, CDR2 SQIVND (reference sequence). The ends were cut back, 7 bases at V and 5 bases at J, with 11 bases in the middle. CDR3 region: CASNREGETQYF. The CDR3 nucleotides are TGTGCCAGTAACAGGGAAGGGGAGACCCAGTACTTC.

The chain combines TRBV2 with TRBJ1-2; TRBD1 might be the D (6 bases). The CDR3 is made up of 15 amino acids. Trimming left V 1 base short and J 8 bases short, with 17 bases between. Germline loops: CDR1 SNHLY, CDR2 FYNNEI. CDR3 bases: TGTGCCAGCAGTGAAGAAGTGGGACAAAGACGGGGCTACACCTTC. It translates to CASSEEVGQRRGYTF. Looking up the rest from reference TRBV2 and TRBJ1-2 gives the full variable domain: EPEVTQTPSHQVTQMGQEVILRCVPISNHLYFYWYRQILGQKVEFLVSFYNNEISEKSEIFDDQFSVERPDGSNFTLKIRSTKLEDSAMYFCASSEEVGQRRGYTFGSGTRLTVV.

The V gene is TRBV5-1, the J gene TRBJ2-7; 7 bases align to TRBD1. This CDR3 contains 14 residues. Germline V gene data show CDR1 as SGHRS and CDR2 as YFSETQ. Losses at the gene ends were 7 bases for V and 3 bases for J; bases not matched to a gene: 10. The CDR3 protein is CASSLDRVLYEQYF. The CDR3 region has the DNA TGCGCCAGCTCCCTCGACAGGGTTCTCTACGAGCAGTACTTC.